This TCR beta chain was captured by sequencing in a study of T-cell reconstitution after alpha-beta-depleted transplantation in children. A TCRbeta library incorporating unique molecular identifiers was prepared. TCRdb re-analysed the PCR reads in MiXCR, keeping a single row per CDR3 protein. The sample lists more than 75,000 distinct CDR3 sequences; about 25% were seen once. Trimming cost V 3 bases and J 4 bases, with 6 bases left between them. Germline V gene data show CDR1 as SQVTM and CDR2 as ANQGSEA. This CDR3 region has 11 residues. The sample here was PBMCs, taken before TCRalphabeta/CD19-depleted stem cell transplant. The source of this sequence is a boy aged 2 to 10 with acute lymphoblastic leukemia, due to receive a stem cell transplant. This chain connects TRBV29-1 to TRBJ1-2, with D possibly TRBD1 on 6 matching bases. Here the CDR3 DNA reads TGCAGCGTTGACAGGGGCTATGGCTACACCTTC. Translating gives CSVDRGYGYTF.